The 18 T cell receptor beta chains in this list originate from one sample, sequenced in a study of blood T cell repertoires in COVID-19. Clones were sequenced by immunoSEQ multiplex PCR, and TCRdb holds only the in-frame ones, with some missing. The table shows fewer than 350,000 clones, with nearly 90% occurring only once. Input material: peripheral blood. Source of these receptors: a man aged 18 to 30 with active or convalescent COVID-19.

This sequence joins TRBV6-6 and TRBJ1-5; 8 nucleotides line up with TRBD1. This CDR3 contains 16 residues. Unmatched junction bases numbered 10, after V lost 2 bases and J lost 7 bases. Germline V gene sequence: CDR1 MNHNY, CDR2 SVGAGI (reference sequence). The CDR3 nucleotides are TGTGCCAGCAGTTACAGATCGGACAGGGTGGAGCAGCCCCAGCATTTT. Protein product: CASSYRSDRVEQPQHF.

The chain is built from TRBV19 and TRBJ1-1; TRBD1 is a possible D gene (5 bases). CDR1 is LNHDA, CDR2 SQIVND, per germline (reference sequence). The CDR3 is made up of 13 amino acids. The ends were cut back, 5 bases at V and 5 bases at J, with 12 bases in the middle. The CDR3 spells CASSQAGSTEAFF. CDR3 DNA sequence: TGTGCCAGTAGTCAGGCAGGGTCAACTGAAGCTTTCTTT.

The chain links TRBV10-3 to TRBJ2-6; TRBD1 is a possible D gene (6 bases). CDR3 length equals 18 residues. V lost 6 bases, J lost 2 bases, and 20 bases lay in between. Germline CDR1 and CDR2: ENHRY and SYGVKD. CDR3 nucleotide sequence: TGTGCCATCAGCCGGACCGCTCAGGGGTCTACTGGGGCCAACGTCCTGACTTTC. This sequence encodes CAISRTAQGSTGANVLTF.

The CDR3 region has the DNA TGTGCCAGCAGCTTGGGGCTCACTAATGAAAAACTGTTTTTT. Translated: CASSLGLTNEKLFF. This rearrangement joins TRBV7-6 to TRBJ1-4; D perhaps matches TRBD1 (5 bases). Deletions cut 3 bases from V and 2 bases from J, with 7 bases between. Germline loops: CDR1 SGHVS, CDR2 FNYEAQ. The CDR3 is 14 amino acids.

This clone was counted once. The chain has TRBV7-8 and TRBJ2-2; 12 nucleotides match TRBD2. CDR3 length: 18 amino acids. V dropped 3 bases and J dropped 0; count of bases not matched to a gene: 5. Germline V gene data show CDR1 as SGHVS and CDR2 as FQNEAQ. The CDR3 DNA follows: TGTGCCAGCAGCTTCGGGACTAGCGGGCAGACGAACACCGGGGAGCTGTTTTTT. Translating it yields CASSFGTSGQTNTGELFF.

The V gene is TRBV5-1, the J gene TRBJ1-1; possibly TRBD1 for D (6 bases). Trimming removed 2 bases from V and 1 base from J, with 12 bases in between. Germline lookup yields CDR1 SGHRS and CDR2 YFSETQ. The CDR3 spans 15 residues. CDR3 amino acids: CASSLSGTRNTEAFF. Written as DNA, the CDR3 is TGCGCCAGCAGCTTATCAGGGACAAGGAACACTGAAGCTTTCTTT.

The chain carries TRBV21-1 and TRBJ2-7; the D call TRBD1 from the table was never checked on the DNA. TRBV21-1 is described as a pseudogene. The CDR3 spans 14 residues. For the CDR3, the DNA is TGTGCCAGCAGCAGCACCCACAGGTACTACGAGCAGTACTTC. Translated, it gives CASSSTHRYYEQYF.

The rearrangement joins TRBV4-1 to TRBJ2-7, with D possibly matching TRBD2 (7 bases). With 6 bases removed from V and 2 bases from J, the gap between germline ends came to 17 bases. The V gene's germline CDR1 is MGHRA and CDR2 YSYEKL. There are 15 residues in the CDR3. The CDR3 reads CASSPRGGATYEQYF. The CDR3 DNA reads TGCGCCAGCAGTCCTAGGGGGGGCGCGACCTACGAGCAGTACTTC.

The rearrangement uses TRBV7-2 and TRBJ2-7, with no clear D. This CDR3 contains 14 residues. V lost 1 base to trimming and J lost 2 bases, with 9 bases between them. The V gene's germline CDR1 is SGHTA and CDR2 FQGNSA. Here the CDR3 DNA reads TGTGCCAGCAGCTTAGATTGGCAAGCCTACGAGCAGTACTTC. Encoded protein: CASSLDWQAYEQYF. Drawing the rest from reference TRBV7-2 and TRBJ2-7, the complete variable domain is GAGVSQSPSNKVTEKGKDVELRCDPISGHTALYWYRQSLGQGLEFLIYFQGNSAPDKSGLPSDRFSAERTGGSVSTLTIQRTQQEDSAVYLCASSLDWQAYEQYFGPGTRLTVT.

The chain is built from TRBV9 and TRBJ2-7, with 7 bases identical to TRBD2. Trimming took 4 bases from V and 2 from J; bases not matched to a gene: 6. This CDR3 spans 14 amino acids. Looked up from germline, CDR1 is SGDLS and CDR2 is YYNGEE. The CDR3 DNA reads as TGTGCCAGCAGCCCAAGCGGGGTAACCTACGAGCAGTACTTC. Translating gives CASSPSGVTYEQYF.

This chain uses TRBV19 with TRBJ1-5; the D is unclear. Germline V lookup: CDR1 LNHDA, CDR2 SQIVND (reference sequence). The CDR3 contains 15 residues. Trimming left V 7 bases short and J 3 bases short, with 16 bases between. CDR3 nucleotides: TGTGCCAGTAAGAGTATTTTGATCTTCAATCAGCCCCAGCATTTT. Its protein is CASKSILIFNQPQHF.

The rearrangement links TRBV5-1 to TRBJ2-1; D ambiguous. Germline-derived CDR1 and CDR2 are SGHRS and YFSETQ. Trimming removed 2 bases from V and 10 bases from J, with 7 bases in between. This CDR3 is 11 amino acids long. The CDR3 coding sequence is TGCGCCAGCAGCTTCGGTTTCGAGCAGTTCTTC. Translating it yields CASSFGFEQFF.

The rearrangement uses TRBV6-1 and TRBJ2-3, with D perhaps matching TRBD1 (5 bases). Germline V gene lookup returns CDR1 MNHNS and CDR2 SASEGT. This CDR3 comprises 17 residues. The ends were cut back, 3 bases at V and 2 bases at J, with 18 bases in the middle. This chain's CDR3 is CASSEGWTQPNTDTQYF. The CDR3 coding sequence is TGTGCCAGCAGTGAGGGTTGGACACAGCCTAACACAGATACGCAGTATTTT.

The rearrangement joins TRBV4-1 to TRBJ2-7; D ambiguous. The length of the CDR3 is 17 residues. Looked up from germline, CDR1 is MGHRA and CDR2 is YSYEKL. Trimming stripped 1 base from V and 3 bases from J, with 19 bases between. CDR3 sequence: CASSQVPLGRSIYEQYF. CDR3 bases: TGCGCCAGCAGCCAAGTTCCCCTCGGTCGGAGTATCTACGAGCAGTACTTC.

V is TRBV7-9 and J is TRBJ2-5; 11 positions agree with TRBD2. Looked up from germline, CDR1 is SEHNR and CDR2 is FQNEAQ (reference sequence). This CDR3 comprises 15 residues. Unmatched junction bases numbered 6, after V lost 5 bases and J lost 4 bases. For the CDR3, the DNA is TGTGCCAGCAGCCACCAACTAGCGGGGGTAGAGACCCAGTACTTC. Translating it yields CASSHQLAGVETQYF.

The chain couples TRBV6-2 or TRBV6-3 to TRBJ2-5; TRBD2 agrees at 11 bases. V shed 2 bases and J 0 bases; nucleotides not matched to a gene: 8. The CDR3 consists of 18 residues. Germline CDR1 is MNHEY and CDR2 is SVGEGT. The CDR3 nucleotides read TGTGCCAGCAGTTACCTGGGACTAGCGGAACAGTACCAAGAGACCCAGTACTTC. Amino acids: CASSYLGLAEQYQETQYF.

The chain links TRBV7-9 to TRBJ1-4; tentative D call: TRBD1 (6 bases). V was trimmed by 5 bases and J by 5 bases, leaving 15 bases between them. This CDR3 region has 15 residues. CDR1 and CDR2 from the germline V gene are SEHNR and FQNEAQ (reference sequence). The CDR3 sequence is CASSPQGSGNEKLFF. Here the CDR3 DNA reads TGTGCCAGCAGCCCTCAGGGGTCGGGAAATGAAAAACTGTTTTTT.

The CDR3 sequence: CASSFGQGAIGGYTF. CDR3 nucleotide sequence: TGTGCCAGCAGCTTCGGACAGGGGGCAATAGGGGGCTACACCTTC. The chain combines TRBV5-8 with TRBJ1-2; 11 bases agree with TRBD1. Germline V lookup: CDR1 SGHTS, CDR2 YDEGEE. This CDR3 has 15 residues. V gave up 2 bases and J gave up 8 bases; unmatched junction bases: 8.